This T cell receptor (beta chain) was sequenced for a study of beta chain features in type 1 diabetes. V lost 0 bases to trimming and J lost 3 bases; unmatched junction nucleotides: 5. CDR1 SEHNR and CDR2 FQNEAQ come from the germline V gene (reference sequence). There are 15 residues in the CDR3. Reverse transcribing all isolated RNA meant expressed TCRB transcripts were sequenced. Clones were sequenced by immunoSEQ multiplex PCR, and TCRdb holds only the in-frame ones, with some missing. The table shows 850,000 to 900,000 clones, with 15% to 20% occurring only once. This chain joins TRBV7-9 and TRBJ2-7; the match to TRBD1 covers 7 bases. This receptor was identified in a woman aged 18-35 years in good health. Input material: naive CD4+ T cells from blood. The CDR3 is CASSLALGDSYEQYF. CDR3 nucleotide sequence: TGTGCCAGCAGCTTAGCGCTCGGGGACAGCTACGAGCAGTACTTC.